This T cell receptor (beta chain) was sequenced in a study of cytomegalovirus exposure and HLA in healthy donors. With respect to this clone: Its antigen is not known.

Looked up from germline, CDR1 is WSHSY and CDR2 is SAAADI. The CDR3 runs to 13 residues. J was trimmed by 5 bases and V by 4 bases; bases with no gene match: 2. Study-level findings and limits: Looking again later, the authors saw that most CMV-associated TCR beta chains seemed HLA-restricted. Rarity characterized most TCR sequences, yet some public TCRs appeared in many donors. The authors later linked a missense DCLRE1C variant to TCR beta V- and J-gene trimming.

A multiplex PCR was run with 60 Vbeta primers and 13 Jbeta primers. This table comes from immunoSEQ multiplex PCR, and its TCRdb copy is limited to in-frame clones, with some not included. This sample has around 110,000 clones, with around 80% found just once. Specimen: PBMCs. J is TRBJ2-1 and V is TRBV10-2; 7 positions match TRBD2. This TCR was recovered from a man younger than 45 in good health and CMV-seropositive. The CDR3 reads CASSVGGDNEQFF. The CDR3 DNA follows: TGCGCCAGCAGTGTGGGAGGGGACAATGAGCAGTTCTTC.